This entry lists 19 T cell receptor beta chains sequenced from one sample in a study of a mutant IDH1 vaccine in newly diagnosed glioma. This table comes from immunoSEQ multiplex PCR, and its TCRdb copy is limited to in-frame clones, with some not included. The table includes 35,000 to 45,000 clones, around 83% detected once. These receptors have no identified antigens. Documented time point: week 35, safety follow-up. Every vaccine dose comprised 300 ug of mutant IDH1 20-mer peptide plus topical imiquimod. The sequencing used PBMCs, collected from a glioma patient whose treatment included an IDH1 peptide vaccine. The receptor set was obtained from a woman aged 45 to 65 with glioma.

The V and J genes are TRBV6-1 and TRBJ1-1; no firm D call. Germline V CDR1 and CDR2: MNHNS, SASEGT. Trimming removed 2 bases from V and 6 bases from J, with 16 bases in between. This CDR3 contains 15 residues. In nucleotides, the CDR3 is TGTGCCAGCAGTGAACAGGTCGGCCAGGTAGCTGAAGCTTTCTTT. It yields the protein CASSEQVGQVAEAFF.

The V gene is TRBV19, the J gene TRBJ2-7; D may be TRBD2 (6 bases). The CDR3 length is 14 residues. CDR1 and CDR2 from the germline V gene are LNHDA and SQIVND (reference sequence). V shed 2 bases and J shed 4 bases, with 12 bases lying between them. CDR3 DNA: TGTGCCAGTAGTATAACGGGGGAACTGTACGAGCAGTACTTC. Its protein is CASSITGELYEQYF.

The chain employs TRBV19 and TRBJ1-5; the D gene is possibly TRBD1 (5 bases). This CDR3 spans 15 amino acids. V was clipped by 3 bases and J by 6 bases, with 15 bases between them. CDR1 is LNHDA, CDR2 SQIVND, per germline (reference sequence). The CDR3 here is CASSMSGRVGQPQHF. Here the CDR3 DNA reads TGTGCCAGTAGTATGTCTGGCAGGGTAGGTCAGCCCCAGCATTTT.

CDR3 sequence (DNA): TGTGCCAGCAGCCACGAGCGACGGGGATTCGCTGAAGCTTTCTTT. The encoded protein is CASSHERRGFAEAFF. The chain has TRBV7-9 and TRBJ1-1; D remains ambiguous. Germline values: CDR1 SEHNR, CDR2 FQNEAQ (reference sequence). Trimming pared 5 bases from V and 6 bases from J, leaving 19 bases between. The CDR3 covers 15 residues.

The chain links TRBV30 to TRBJ2-7; perhaps D is TRBD1 or TRBD2 (5 bases each). Trimming shortened V by 2 bases and J by 2 bases, and 13 bases separated the two germline ends. Germline V gives CDR1 GTSNPN, CDR2 SVGIG (reference sequence). This CDR3 region has 14 residues. For the CDR3, the DNA is TGTGCCTGGAGTAGATGGGACGGCCCCTACGAGCAGTACTTC. Amino acids: CAWSRWDGPYEQYF. Full variable domain (missing parts from reference TRBV30 and TRBJ2-7): SQTIHQWPATLVQPVGSPLSLECTVEGTSNPNLYWYRQAAGRGLQLLFYSVGIGQISSEVPQNLSASRPQDRQFILSSKKLLLSDSGFYLCAWSRWDGPYEQYFGPGTRLTVT.

The chain is built from TRBV5-4 and TRBJ1-6; D call uncertain. The germline V and J ends were trimmed by 0 bases and 5 bases, with 0 bases remaining between them. Germline CDR1 SGHNT, CDR2 YYREEE (reference sequence). The length of the CDR3 is 12 residues. CDR3 sequence: CASSLDNSPLHF. The DNA of the CDR3 is TGTGCCAGCAGCTTGGATAATTCACCCCTCCACTTT.

The chain uses TRBV14 and TRBJ2-7, with 8 positions matching TRBD2. The CDR3 is 16 amino acids. Trimming took 0 bases from V and 5 from J; bases not matched to a gene: 9. In germline, CDR1 is SGHDN, CDR2 FVKESK. The CDR3 sequence is CASSQDVGGAGDEQYF. CDR3 nucleotide sequence: TGTGCCAGCAGCCAAGATGTTGGGGGAGCGGGGGACGAGCAGTACTTC.

This CDR3 is CASKYTYEQYF. The CDR3 DNA reads TGTGCCAGCAAGTATACCTACGAGCAGTACTTC. The chain combines TRBV2 with TRBJ2-7; no definite D call. In germline, CDR1 is SNHLY, CDR2 FYNNEI. Trimming took off 7 bases at V and 2 bases at J, with 6 bases between the two ends. The CDR3 has 11 amino acids.

This sequence joins TRBV7-8 and TRBJ1-2; TRBD1 matches 8 bases. CDR3 length: 14 amino acids. With 4 bases clipped from V and 2 bases from J, the junction kept 3 bases outside the gene matches. Germline CDR1 SGHVS, CDR2 FQNEAQ. CDR3 in amino acids: CASSSRGPNYGYTF. The CDR3, as DNA: TGTGCCAGCAGCTCCAGGGGGCCCAACTATGGCTACACCTTC.

This sequence joins TRBV5-1 and TRBJ1-6; D is possibly TRBD1 (5 bases). Trimming shortened V by 4 bases and J by 5 bases, and 13 bases separated the two germline ends. The CDR3 is made up of 15 amino acids. Germline lookup yields CDR1 SGHRS and CDR2 YFSETQ. CDR3 bases: TGCGCCAGCAGCCCAGGGAGGCGGGATAATTCACCCCTCCACTTT. This codes for CASSPGRRDNSPLHF.

This clone was recorded a few times. The chain employs TRBV7-9 and TRBJ1-1, with D uncertain. The CDR3 runs to 12 residues. CDR1 and CDR2 (germline): SEHNR, FQNEAQ (reference sequence). V shed 4 bases and J shed 5 bases, with 8 bases lying between them. CDR3 in amino acids: CASSSGWTEAFF. CDR3 DNA sequence: TGTGCCAGCAGCTCCGGCTGGACTGAAGCTTTCTTT.

The genes are TRBV29-1 and TRBJ2-3; D possibly uses TRBD1 or TRBD2 (5 bases each). The CDR3 consists of 15 residues. V was trimmed by 3 bases and J by 2 bases, leaving 15 bases between them. Germline assignment: CDR1 SQVTM and CDR2 ANQGSEA. This CDR3 reads CSVDSSRGLTDTQYF. Here the CDR3 DNA reads TGCAGCGTTGATTCTTCTCGGGGCCTCACAGATACGCAGTATTTT.

The rearrangement joins TRBV7-3 to TRBJ2-5; 10 bases map to TRBD1. The V and J ends lost 2 bases and 5 bases, in that order; junction bases with no gene match: 8. Germline values: CDR1 SGHTA, CDR2 FQGTGA. The CDR3 extends over 16 amino acids. In nucleotides, the CDR3 is TGTGCCAGCAGCTTACTGGACAGGGGGGGTAGGGAGACCCAGTACTTC. This codes for CASSLLDRGGRETQYF. The entire variable domain, with the rest obtained from reference TRBV7-3 and TRBJ2-5, is as follows: GAGVSQTPSNKVTEKGKYVELRCDPISGHTALYWYRQSLGQGPEFLIYFQGTGAADDSGLPNDRFFAVRPEGSVSTLKIQRTERGDSAVYLCASSLLDRGGRETQYFGPGTRLLVL.

The chain joins TRBV10-1 to TRBJ2-6; 8 bases are a match to TRBD1. V lost 6 bases and J lost 0; bases outside the gene matches: 10. The CDR3 has 18 amino acids. CDR1 and CDR2 from the germline V gene are WNHNN and SYGVQD (reference sequence). The CDR3, as DNA: TGCGCCAGCAGGGGACCGGGACAGGTGAGCTCTGGGGCCAACGTCCTGACTTTC. Amino acids: CASRGPGQVSSGANVLTF.

The chain joins TRBV5-8 to TRBJ1-1, with D perhaps matching TRBD1 (5 bases). The germline V gene has CDR1 SGHTS and CDR2 YDEGEE. CDR3 size: 15 residues. With 7 bases removed from V and 3 bases from J, the gap between germline ends came to 19 bases. The chain's CDR3 is CASSHRIKRDTEAFF. The CDR3, as DNA: TGTGCCAGCTCCCACAGGATAAAGCGAGACACTGAAGCTTTCTTT.

This clone was counted only a few times. This CDR3 is also generated by other DNA sequences in the sample. The V and J genes are TRBV7-9 and TRBJ1-4; 7 bases match TRBD1. Unmatched junction bases numbered 1, after V lost 2 bases and J lost 4 bases. The germline V gene has CDR1 SEHNR and CDR2 FQNEAQ (reference sequence). The CDR3 covers 14 residues. The CDR3 coding sequence is TGTGCCAGCAGCTTAAGACAGGGTAATGAAAAACTGTTTTTT. Protein: CASSLRQGNEKLFF.

The chain recombines TRBV12-5 with TRBJ1-1, with D unclear. Trimming took off 6 bases at V and 6 bases at J, with 23 bases between the two ends. The CDR3 is 16 amino acids. Germline assignment: CDR1 LGHNT and CDR2 FRNRAP. The CDR3, as DNA: TGTGCTAGTGGCCCGGATACAGTGATGCTCGGGGCTGAAGCTTTCTTT. This gives the protein CASGPDTVMLGAEAFF.

This sequence joins TRBV19 and TRBJ2-2; D possibly corresponds to TRBD2 (6 bases). Germline V gives CDR1 LNHDA, CDR2 SQIVND (reference sequence). The CDR3 has 14 amino acids. Trimming removed 3 bases from V and 7 bases from J, with 12 bases in between. The CDR3 bases are TGTGCCAGTAGTATCGGCGGGGTTCTCGGGGAGCTGTTTTTT. It codes for CASSIGGVLGELFF.

The genes are TRBV28 and TRBJ2-7; 7 bases map to TRBD1. Germline values: CDR1 MDHEN, CDR2 SYDVKM. Losses at the gene ends were 6 bases for V and 6 bases for J; bases not matched to a gene: 11. There are 14 residues in the CDR3. As DNA, the CDR3 is TGTGCCAGCAGCGTCCCGGGACAGTCGACCGAGCAGTACTTC. Residues: CASSVPGQSTEQYF.